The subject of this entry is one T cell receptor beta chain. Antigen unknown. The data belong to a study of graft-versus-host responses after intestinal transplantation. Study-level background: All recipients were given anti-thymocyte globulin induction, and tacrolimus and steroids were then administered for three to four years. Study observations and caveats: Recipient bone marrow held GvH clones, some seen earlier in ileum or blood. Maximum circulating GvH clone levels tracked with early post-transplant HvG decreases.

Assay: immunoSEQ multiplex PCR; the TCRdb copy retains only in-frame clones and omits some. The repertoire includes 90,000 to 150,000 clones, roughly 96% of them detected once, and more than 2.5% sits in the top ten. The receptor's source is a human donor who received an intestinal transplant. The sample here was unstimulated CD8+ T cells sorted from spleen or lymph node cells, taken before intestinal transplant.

The chain's CDR3 is CASSKTEGAPAENIQYF. CDR3 DNA sequence: TGTGCCAGCAGCAAAACAGAGGGGGCGCCGGCGGAAAACATTCAGTACTTC. The rearrangement joins TRBV7-3 to TRBJ2-4; the match to TRBD1 covers 7 bases. V lost 5 bases to trimming and J lost 5 bases; unmatched junction nucleotides: 15. Germline V CDR1 and CDR2: SGHTA, FQGTGA. This CDR3 comprises 17 residues. The full variable domain, its missing parts supplied by reference TRBV7-3 and TRBJ2-4, is GAGVSQTPSNKVTEKGKYVELRCDPISGHTALYWYRQSLGQGPEFLIYFQGTGAADDSGLPNDRFFAVRPEGSVSTLKIQRTERGDSAVYLCASSKTEGAPAENIQYFGAGTRLSVL.